The present TCR beta chain was sequenced within a study of control samples from healthy donors and cancer patients. The CDR3 has 15 residues. The germline CDR1 and CDR2 sequences are KGHSH and LQKENI. Trimming removed 3 bases from V and 0 bases from J, with 11 bases in between. Produced via immunoSEQ multiplex PCR; TCRdb's table is partial and in-frame only. The table includes about 120,000 clones, around 90% detected once. The chain carries TRBV18 and TRBJ1-1; no clear D gene. The source is a man aged 45-65 years in good health. The specimen sequenced was blood. CDR3 DNA sequence: TGTGCCAGCTCACCCAAGACGGGGATGAACACTGAAGCTTTCTTT. It codes for CASSPKTGMNTEAFF.